The rows below give T cell receptor beta chains drawn from one sample of a study of spatial heterogeneity in lung cancer. One entry per CDR3 protein, called by TCRdb with MiXCR from the 5' RACE reads. This table has tens of thousands of distinct CDR3 sequences, 10% to 15% appearing once. The sample here was PBMCs, taken at follow-up. All receptors derive from a male donor with early-stage non-small cell lung cancer. CDR3s include the opening cysteine and the closing phenylalanine or tryptophan. The D gene is left open where the match is weak. Rows may omit the clone size; those that give it use once, few, many or a size class.

V gene	D gene	J gene	CDR3 length	clone size	CDR3 protein	CDR3 DNA
TRBV3-1	TRBD2	TRBJ2-4	15	-	CASSPPGTSVHIQYF	TGTGCCAGCAGCCCGCCCGGGACTAGCGTGCACATTCAGTACTTC
TRBV5-6	-	TRBJ1-1	14	-	CASSWGLKGAEAFF	TGTGCCAGCAGCTGGGGACTTAAAGGGGCTGAAGCTTTCTTT
TRBV6-4	-	TRBJ1-2	17	many	CASSDSTRPTGISGYTF	TGTGCCAGCAGTGACTCTACTCGACCCACAGGGATTAGTGGCTACACCTTC
TRBV20-1	TRBD1	TRBJ1-5	14	many	CSAKYRGVNQPQHF	TGCAGTGCTAAATACAGGGGGGTCAATCAGCCCCAGCATTTT
TRBV14	-	TRBJ2-7	12	many	CASSQSRQRRYF	TGTGCCAGCAGCCAATCCAGGCAGCGCCGTTACTTC
TRBV27	TRBD1	TRBJ2-1	16	many	CASSYPTGGGSDEQFF	TGTGCCAGCAGTTACCCGACAGGGGGAGGCTCTGATGAGCAGTTCTTC
TRBV6-5	-	TRBJ1-3	15	-	CASSAQHLSGNTIYF	TGTGCCAGCAGTGCCCAGCATCTCTCTGGAAACACCATATATTTT
TRBV20-1	TRBD2	TRBJ2-3	17	-	CSAKSSGGAGSTDTQYF	TGCAGTGCTAAGTCTAGCGGGGGGGCCGGGAGCACAGATACGCAGTATTTT
TRBV9	-	TRBJ2-1	14	few	CASSVLSSYNEQFF	TGTGCCAGCAGCGTTTTGAGCTCCTACAATGAGCAGTTCTTC
TRBV4-3	-	TRBJ2-5	16	many	CASSQDANGGPETQYF	TGCGCCAGCAGCCAAGATGCTAACGGGGGGCCCGAGACCCAGTACTTC
TRBV18	TRBD1	TRBJ2-7	15	few	CASSPQTGANGEQYF	TGTGCCAGCTCACCCCAGACAGGGGCGAATGGCGAGCAGTACTTC
TRBV3-1	-	TRBJ2-3	15	-	CASSPPQDQADTQYF	TGTGCCAGCAGCCCCCCGCAGGATCAGGCGGATACGCAGTATTTT
TRBV2	-	TRBJ1-5	18	-	CASSELLSGPQINQPQHF	TGTGCCAGCAGTGAATTACTCTCGGGACCCCAGATCAATCAGCCCCAGCATTTT
TRBV20-1	-	TRBJ1-2	15	-	CSARTWDRENYGYTF	TGCAGTGCTAGGACCTGGGACCGAGAAAACTATGGCTACACCTTC
TRBV18	TRBD1	TRBJ1-2	14	many	CASSHQTGEYGYTF	TGTGCCAGCTCACATCAGACAGGGGAGTATGGCTACACCTTC
TRBV7-9	TRBD1	TRBJ1-2	14	-	CASSFTGGDYGYTF	TGTGCCAGCAGCTTTACAGGGGGCGACTATGGCTACACCTTC
TRBV20-1	-	TRBJ1-4	14	many	CSAIRGATNEKLFF	TGCAGTGCCATACGGGGAGCAACTAATGAAAAACTGTTTTTT
TRBV7-2	-	TRBJ1-1	14	many	CASSLGLGNTEAFF	TGTGCCAGCAGCTTAGGCCTGGGGAACACTGAAGCTTTCTTT
TRBV29-1	-	TRBJ1-2	11	-	CSVGQSYGYTF	TGCAGCGTTGGACAGTCTTATGGCTACACCTTC
TRBV9	-	TRBJ2-2	13	-	CASSVVGAGELFF	TGTGCCAGCAGCGTAGTGGGTGCCGGGGAGCTGTTTTTT
TRBV7-2	-	TRBJ2-3	13	many	CASSVGDSDTQYF	TGTGCCAGCAGTGTAGGAGATTCAGATACGCAGTATTTT
TRBV25-1	-	TRBJ1-4	14	many	CASSELDANEKLFF	TGTGCCAGCAGTGAACTGGATGCTAATGAAAAACTGTTTTTT
TRBV15	-	TRBJ2-7	14	many	CATSRATGYYEQYF	TGTGCCACCAGCAGAGCAACAGGGTACTACGAGCAGTACTTC
TRBV18	-	TRBJ1-5	15	-	CASSPISSSVKPQHF	TGTGCCAGCTCACCAATCTCCTCGTCCGTTAAGCCCCAGCATTTT
TRBV7-2	-	TRBJ2-7	14	-	CASSLAGGYYEQYF	TGTGCCAGCAGCTTAGCAGGCGGTTACTACGAGCAGTACTTC
TRBV3-1	-	TRBJ1-3	17	few	CASSQDDGTYSGNTIYF	TGTGCCAGCAGCCAAGACGACGGAACCTACTCTGGAAACACCATATATTTT
TRBV5-1	-	TRBJ2-2	14	-	CASSYWDGSLKLFF	TGCGCCAGCAGCTACTGGGACGGATCCCTAAAGCTGTTTTTT
TRBV19	-	TRBJ1-5	13	many	CASSLNGNQPQHF	TGTGCCAGTAGTTTAAACGGCAATCAGCCCCAGCATTTT
TRBV9	TRBD2	TRBJ2-3	16	-	CASSAAGTSGTDTQYF	TGTGCCAGCAGCGCAGCCGGGACTAGCGGTACAGATACGCAGTATTTT
TRBV4-2	-	TRBJ2-5	15	many	CASSHQEGFVETQYF	TGTGCCAGCAGCCACCAGGAGGGGTTCGTAGAGACCCAGTACTTC
TRBV12-3/TRBV12-4	-	TRBJ2-3	13	many	CASSLTARDTQYF	TGTGCCAGCAGCCTGACGGCCCGGGATACGCAGTATTTT
TRBV5-1	-	TRBJ2-7	14	few	CASSLGTAPYEQYF	TGCGCCAGCAGCTTGGGGACAGCCCCCTACGAGCAGTACTTC
TRBV12-3/TRBV12-4	-	TRBJ1-6	14	few	CASSSTGQNSPLHF	TGTGCCAGCAGTTCTACAGGGCAGAATTCACCCCTCCACTTT
TRBV19	-	TRBJ2-1	14	-	CASRSQDRVDEQFF	TGTGCCAGTAGATCTCAGGACCGGGTGGATGAGCAGTTCTTC
TRBV5-1	-	TRBJ2-5	15	many	CASSLVSSDQETQYF	TGCGCCAGCAGCTTGGTGTCTAGCGATCAAGAGACCCAGTACTTC